This T cell receptor (beta chain) stems from a study of vaccination effects on CD4 cells after COVID-19 (dated by TCRdb to 2022 to 2024). Study-wide context: Each participant received two doses of an mRNA SARS-CoV-2 vaccine, either BNT162b2 or mRNA-1273. SARS-CoV-2 spike-specific CD4+ TCR repertoires from before and after mRNA vaccination were compared in COVID-19 convalescent patients and in infection-naive vaccine recipients. A total of more than 8 COVID-19 convalescent patients and 4 SARS-CoV-2-naive healthy vaccine recipients were included in the full study. In the study, cultures from other donors were sequenced using the Oncomine TCR Beta short-read assay on an Illumina iSeq 100.

Library prep was done by the immunoSEQ multiplex PCR assay. TCR beta CDR3 sequencing was performed on DNA from the cultured, isolated CD4+ T cells. In the authors' own workflow: The analysis removed non-productive TCR sequences, trimmed reads to the CDR3 region, and retained only CDR3s that were 7 or more amino acids long. Antigen-specific clonotypes were identified with the MANAFEST web app by comparing expansion in peptide wells against reference cultures. Positive clones required FDR<0.05 expansion versus reference and all other wells, odds ratio above 5, and frequency above 0.1% in two replicate wells. A clonotype was defined as cross-reactive if the clonotype was significantly expanded both in SARS-CoV-2 spike wells and in at least one common cold coronavirus spike condition. Levenshtein distance calculated with the stringdist R package was used to assess CDR3 similarity, and unrooted trees were constructed with ape in R 3.6.1. The table comes from immuneACCESS by way of TCRdb, which keeps in-frame sequences with V and J called. Part of the clones is missing from these tables; in studies checked, under half for an unresolved V gene and the rest for unknown reasons. V and J calls and clone size are given by that table; D and trimming were obtained from the DNA. The sample table holds about 41,000 clones, of which roughly 76% were seen once. Of the sample, 26% falls within the top ten clones.

The research as a whole found: In healthy vaccine recipients, vaccine-induced clones were almost all SARS-CoV-2 mono-reactive, with only 1 of 255 being cross-reactive with common cold coronaviruses. Both infection-induced and vaccine-induced clones contracted markedly at late post-vaccination timepoints, which is consistent with waning T cell responses. Limitations of the study were the small number of convalescent patients and the absence of early post-infection timepoints.

As for this clone: It lacks a known antigen. No much larger clonotype is one base removed from it; base qualities were not supplied.

To identify antigen-specific CD4+ T cell clonotypes by their expansion, the ViraFEST assay first stimulated PBMC with viral peptide pools and then applied TCR sequencing. After around 11 days of culture, CD4+ T cells were isolated with the EasySep CD4+ T cell isolation kit. The absence of prior SARS-CoV-2 infection in healthy vaccine recipients was confirmed by negative nucleocapsid antibodies before and after vaccination. Approximately 2.1 million PBMC per well were cultured in IMDM with around 5% human AB serum, 8.5 to 10 IU/ml IL-2 and gentamicin, plus 10 ug/ml peptides. On days 3 and 7, half of the culture medium was replaced with fresh IL-2-containing medium. Unless noted otherwise, every peptide stimulation condition was cultured in triplicate wells. Using Ficoll-Paque Plus gradient centrifugation, PBMC were separated from whole blood and then either used fresh or cryopreserved at -140C. Overlapping peptide pools spanned the spike proteins of SARS-CoV-2 and the common cold coronaviruses HCoV-NL63, HCoV-OC43 and HCoV-229E. Genomic DNA was extracted from cultured CD4+ T cells with the QIAamp micro DNA kit.

The receptor's source is a human donor who received a COVID-19 vaccine. The sample in question was CD4+ T cells from PBMCs cultured with HCoV-OC43 spike peptides, obtained before COVID-19 vaccination. The intended sense of this specimen's cell subset or site label: HCoV-OC43 spike overlapping peptide pool stimulation.

The DNA sequence is TGTGCCAGCAGTTACGCGTTACAGGGAAGTGGAAACACCATATATTTT. It encodes CASSYALQGSGNTIYF. Recombination joined TRBV6-6 with TRBJ1-3; the D segment could be TRBD1, given 6 matching bases. The CDR3 runs 16 residues from the cysteine to the phenylalanine. The entry retains the CDR3 DNA only, 48 bases that are in frame from base 1. The trim is 2 bases for V and 3 bases for J, with a gap of 14 bases between the germline ends. The germline V gene (reference sequence) provides CDR1 MNHNY and CDR2 SVGAGI.